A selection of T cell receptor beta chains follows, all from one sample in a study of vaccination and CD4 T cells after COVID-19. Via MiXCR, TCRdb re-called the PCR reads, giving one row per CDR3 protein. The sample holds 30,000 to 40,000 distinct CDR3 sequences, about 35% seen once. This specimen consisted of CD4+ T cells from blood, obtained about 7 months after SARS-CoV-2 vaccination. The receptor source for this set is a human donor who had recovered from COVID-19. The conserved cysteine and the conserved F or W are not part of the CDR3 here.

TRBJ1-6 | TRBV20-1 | SARGNRGRGSSYNSPLH
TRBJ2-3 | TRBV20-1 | SARRTGDDTQY
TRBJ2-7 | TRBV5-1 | ASSLEELPVEQY
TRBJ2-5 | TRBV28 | ASSLQLGQGKETQY
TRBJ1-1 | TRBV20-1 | SFRKYTEAF
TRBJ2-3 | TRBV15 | ATSQLAVTDTQY
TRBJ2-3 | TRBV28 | ASRLASTDTQY
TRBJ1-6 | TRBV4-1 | ASSHADRGSYNSPLH
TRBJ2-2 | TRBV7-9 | ASSYGEEETGELF
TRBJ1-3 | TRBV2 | ASTGTGGEGNTIY
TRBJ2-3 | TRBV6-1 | ASSLTSGKRTDTQY
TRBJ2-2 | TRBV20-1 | SARDNTGELF
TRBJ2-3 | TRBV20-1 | SARTSGSADTQY
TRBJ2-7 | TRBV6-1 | ASTRTGGHEQY
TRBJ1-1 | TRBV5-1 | ASSPDRVDRAF
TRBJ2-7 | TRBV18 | ASSPLGQGAYEQY
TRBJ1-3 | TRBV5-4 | ASSLDENTIY
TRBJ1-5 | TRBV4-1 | ASSQDRASAAQPQH
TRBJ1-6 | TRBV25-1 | ASSSGAYSSLH
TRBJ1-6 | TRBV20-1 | SARFGGVYNSPLH
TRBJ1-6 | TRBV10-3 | AISESVRSSYNSPLH
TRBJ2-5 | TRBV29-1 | SVEASGYRETQY
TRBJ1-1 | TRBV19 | ASSMGGSGAEAF
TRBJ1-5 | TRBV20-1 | SASLFDPNQPQH
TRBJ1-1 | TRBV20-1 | SAREGYFGTGGTEAF
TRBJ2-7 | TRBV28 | ASSPPLGGVLYEQY
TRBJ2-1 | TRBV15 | ATSRDFGEQF
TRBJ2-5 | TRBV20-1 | SASRFGEKETQY
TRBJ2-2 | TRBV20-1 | SARDPTGGDTGELF
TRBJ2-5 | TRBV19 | ASSIQQQETQY
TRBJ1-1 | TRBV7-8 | ASSLAGGGTEAF
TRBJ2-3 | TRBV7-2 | ASSPNIADTQY
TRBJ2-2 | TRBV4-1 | ASSLRQGASTGELF
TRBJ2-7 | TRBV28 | ASSPTSSYEQY
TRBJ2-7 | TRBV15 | ATSRDSLGGSYEQY
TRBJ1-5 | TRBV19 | ASSIPQRTYSNQPQH
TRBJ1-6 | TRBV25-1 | ASSESGLSSYNSPLH
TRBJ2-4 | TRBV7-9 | ASSLSSGAAKNIQY
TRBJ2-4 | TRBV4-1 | ASSQVSLLAKNIQY
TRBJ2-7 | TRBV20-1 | SAKPPGLLTYEQY